These 27 T cell receptor beta chains came from one sample sequenced in a study of control samples from healthy donors and cancer patients. TCRdb's copy holds only in-frame clones and misses some; the assay was immunoSEQ multiplex PCR. The top ten clones hold just under 0.6% of a sample with about 120,000 clones, almost 95% of them seen once. The material sequenced was PBMCs. The source of these receptors is a man older than 75 with head and neck cancer.

The chain is built from TRBV19 and TRBJ1-2; D unresolved. Germline CDR1 reads LNHDA; CDR2 reads SQIVND (reference sequence). The V gene lost 10 bases and the J gene lost 4 bases, with 13 bases spanning the gap. The CDR3 loop spans 12 amino acids. The CDR3 reads CATANPFYGYTF. The CDR3 DNA reads TGTGCCACCGCCAACCCGTTCTATGGCTACACCTTC. The full variable domain, with the rest looked up from reference TRBV19 and TRBJ1-2, is DGGITQSPKYLFRKEGQNVTLSCEQNLNHDAMYWYRQDPGQGLRLIYYSQIVNDFQKGDIAEGYSVSREKKESFPLTVTSAQKNPTAFYLCATANPFYGYTFGSGTRLTVV.

V is TRBV7-9 and J is TRBJ1-5, with D tentatively TRBD1 (5 bases). V dropped 5 bases and J dropped 2 bases, with 13 bases sitting between them. CDR3 length: 15 amino acids. Germline CDR1 reads SEHNR; CDR2 reads FQNEAQ (reference sequence). The CDR3, as DNA: TGTGCCAGCAGCCCCCAAGGGGCTGGCAATCAGCCCCAGCATTTT. Amino acid sequence: CASSPQGAGNQPQHF.

V is TRBV5-1 and J is TRBJ2-3; 10 bases line up with TRBD2. This CDR3 has 15 amino acids. The germline V gene encodes CDR1 SGHRS and CDR2 YFSETQ. Germline trimming cut 0 bases from V and 3 bases from J; bases unmatched to any gene: 1. The CDR3 nucleotides read TGCGCCAGCAGCTTGGGGACTAGCGGAACAGATACGCAGTATTTT. It codes for CASSLGTSGTDTQYF.

The chain recombines TRBV7-9 with TRBJ1-5, with 8 bases fitting TRBD1. CDR3 length: 15 residues. CDR1 and CDR2 from the germline V gene are SEHNR and FQNEAQ (reference sequence). With 4 bases clipped from V and 2 bases from J, the junction kept 4 bases outside the gene matches. The CDR3: CASSSPGQGNQPQHF. In DNA, the CDR3 is TGTGCCAGCAGCTCCCCGGGACAGGGCAATCAGCCCCAGCATTTT.

The V gene is TRBV30, the J gene TRBJ2-1, with 8 bases aligning to TRBD2. Trimming cost V 8 bases and J 1 base; bases outside gene matches: 4. CDR3 size: 13 residues. CDR1 GTSNPN and CDR2 SVGIG come from the germline V gene (reference sequence). Here the CDR3 reads CALSGDSYNEQFF. The CDR3, as DNA: TGTGCCCTTAGCGGGGATTCCTACAATGAGCAGTTCTTC. The full variable domain, its missing parts supplied by reference TRBV30 and TRBJ2-1, is SQTIHQWPATLVQPVGSPLSLECTVEGTSNPNLYWYRQAAGRGLQLLFYSVGIGQISSEVPQNLSASRPQDRQFILSSKKLLLSDSGFYLCALSGDSYNEQFFGPGTRLTVL.

The chain uses TRBV5-1 and TRBJ2-2; D ambiguous. Germline-derived CDR1 and CDR2 are SGHRS and YFSETQ. V was pared by 2 bases and J by 5 bases, with 13 bases between. The CDR3 has 15 residues. Here the CDR3 DNA reads TGCGCCAGCAGCTTAGACTTCAAGTTTACCGGGGAGCTGTTTTTT. This gives the protein CASSLDFKFTGELFF.

The rearrangement links TRBV19 to TRBJ2-7; D is undetermined. CDR1 and CDR2 (germline): LNHDA, SQIVND (reference sequence). Trimming pared 1 base from V and 4 bases from J, leaving 17 bases between. This CDR3 is 16 amino acids long. Here the CDR3 DNA reads TGTGCCAGTAGTATAGCTGACAAACTACCTGGGTACGAGCAGTACTTC. The encoded protein is CASSIADKLPGYEQYF.

V gene TRBV10-2 combines with J gene TRBJ1-4, with 7 bases that match TRBD1. The V and J ends lost 0 bases and 8 bases, in that order; junction bases with no gene match: 6. The CDR3 has 15 amino acids. The germline V gene has CDR1 WSHSY and CDR2 SAAADI. DNA of the CDR3: TGCGCCAGCAGTGAGTCGAGGCAGGGGGGGGAAAAACTGTTTTTT. Its protein is CASSESRQGGEKLFF.

CDR3 sequence reads: CASTPIGGFYGYTF. CDR3 DNA sequence: TGTGCCAGCACCCCGATAGGGGGCTTCTATGGCTACACCTTC. J is TRBJ1-2 and V is TRBV6-6; the match to TRBD1 covers 7 bases. CDR1 MNHNY and CDR2 SVGAGI come from the germline V gene (reference sequence). The CDR3 sequence is 14 residues long. The V and J ends lost 7 bases and 4 bases, in that order; junction bases with no gene match: 9.

V is TRBV29-1 and J is TRBJ1-2; D remains unclear. Germline assignment: CDR1 SQVTM and CDR2 ANQGSEA. The CDR3 runs to 12 residues. V was clipped by 5 bases and J by 4 bases, with 11 bases between them. The chain's CDR3 is CSVITLPYGYTF. The DNA of the CDR3 is TGCAGCGTTATAACTCTGCCCTATGGCTACACCTTC. Supplemented by reference TRBV29-1 and TRBJ1-2, the full variable domain reads SAVISQKPSRDICQRGTSLTIQCQVDSQVTMMFWYRQQPGQSLTLIATANQGSEATYESGFVIDKFPISRPNLTFSTLTVSNMSPEDSSIYLCSVITLPYGYTFGSGTRLTVV.

In its sample, this clone was seen once. The chain joins TRBV19 to TRBJ2-7, with 8 bases identical to TRBD1. V was pared by 3 bases and J by 6 bases, with 13 bases of the junction left unmatched. Germline CDR1 reads LNHDA; CDR2 reads SQIVND (reference sequence). The CDR3 extends over 16 amino acids. CDR3 sequence reads: CASSMLGETGAVEQYF. CDR3 DNA sequence: TGTGCCAGTAGTATGTTGGGGGAGACAGGGGCAGTCGAGCAGTACTTC.

This chain connects TRBV5-1 to TRBJ1-4; D perhaps matches TRBD1 (5 bases). Trimming pared 5 bases from V and 5 bases from J, leaving 16 bases between. Germline assignment: CDR1 SGHRS and CDR2 YFSETQ. The CDR3 runs to 15 residues. CDR3 bases: TGCGCCAGCAGGTTAACCGGGACGAGAAATGAAAAACTGTTTTTT. This gives the protein CASRLTGTRNEKLFF.

For the CDR3, the DNA is TGTGCCAGCAGCCAAGTCCTCCTGGCGCGATCCGGTGAAGCTTTCTTT. Amino acids: CASSQVLLARSGEAFF. The chain has TRBV14 and TRBJ1-1, with unresolved D. Germline V gene lookup returns CDR1 SGHDN and CDR2 FVKESK. The CDR3 totals 16 residues. Trimming took 1 base from V and 7 from J, leaving 19 bases between them.

The rearrangement uses TRBV5-5 and TRBJ2-7, with 7 bases that match TRBD2. CDR3 length: 16 residues. V shed 4 bases, J shed 0 bases, and the junction held 10 bases outside the gene matches. CDR1 and CDR2 (germline): SGHKS, YYEKEE (reference sequence). CDR3 sequence (DNA): TGTGCCAGCAGCCGCGCCCTAGCGGAGAGCTCCTACGAGCAGTACTTC. This gives the protein CASSRALAESSYEQYF.

CDR3 nucleotides: TGTGCCAGCAGTGAAGGGGATTCCTGGACTAGCGGGGAGACCCAGTACTTC. Its translation: CASSEGDSWTSGETQYF. V and J are TRBV2 and TRBJ2-5; TRBD2 aligns across 11 bases. V lost 1 base, J lost 5 bases, and 9 bases stayed unmatched. The V gene's germline CDR1 is SNHLY and CDR2 FYNNEI. The CDR3 covers 17 residues.

The chain links TRBV4-3 to TRBJ2-1, with D hard to call. The CDR3 is 15 amino acids. Germline CDR1 LGHNA, CDR2 YSLEER. The V end was cut by 1 base, the J end by 4 bases, with 11 bases between. The DNA for the CDR3 is TGCGCCAGCAGCCAAGGAAGGGTGGGTTACAATGAGCAGTTCTTC. It yields the protein CASSQGRVGYNEQFF.

V and J are TRBV3-1 (or the pseudogene TRBV3-2) and TRBJ2-1; D might be TRBD1 (5 bases). Germline assignment: CDR1 LGHDT and CDR2 YNNKEL (reference sequence). The V end was cut by 1 base, the J end by 2 bases, with 9 bases between. The CDR3 loop spans 15 amino acids. The CDR3 reads CASSQGAGPYNEQFF. The CDR3 coding sequence is TGTGCCAGCAGCCAAGGGGCAGGGCCCTACAATGAGCAGTTCTTC.

V and J are TRBV11-2 and TRBJ2-1; D is possibly TRBD1 (6 bases). Germline CDR1 is SGHAT and CDR2 is FQNNGV. V was cut by 3 bases and J by 6 bases, with 12 bases left in between. This CDR3 is built from 14 residues. The CDR3 loop reads CASSFGGASNEQFF. The CDR3 DNA sequence: TGTGCCAGCAGCTTTGGGGGCGCATCCAATGAGCAGTTCTTC.

The chain links TRBV7-9 to TRBJ1-4; D gene unclear. The CDR3 runs 16 residues. Trimming took off 0 bases at V and 7 bases at J, with 15 bases between the two ends. Germline CDR1 reads SEHNR; CDR2 reads FQNEAQ (reference sequence). The CDR3 DNA reads TGTGCCAGCAGCTTAGCGGTATCGGACGGCCGTGAAAAACTGTTTTTT. Its protein product is CASSLAVSDGREKLFF.

This clone was recorded once. The genes are TRBV11-2 and TRBJ1-2; 10 bases fit TRBD1. The CDR3 runs 17 residues. The V gene end was trimmed by 4 bases and the J gene end by 5 bases; junction bases not matched to a gene: 13. The germline gives CDR1 SGHAT, CDR2 FQNNGV. The DNA for the CDR3 is TGTGCCAGCAGCTCCATTGTTTCGACAGGGGGCGATTATGGCTACACCTTC. It translates to CASSSIVSTGGDYGYTF.

The chain is built from TRBV7-2 and TRBJ2-1, with D maybe TRBD2 (6 bases). Trimming took 5 bases from V and 2 from J, leaving 13 bases between them. This CDR3 contains 15 residues. Germline V lookup: CDR1 SGHTA, CDR2 FQGNSA. The CDR3 loop reads CASSPSTGAYNEQFF. The DNA of the CDR3 is TGTGCCAGCAGCCCAAGCACGGGGGCCTACAATGAGCAGTTCTTC.

The V call is TRBV4-2, the J call TRBJ1-4; possibly TRBD1 for D (5 bases). V was cut by 1 base and J by 1 base, with 7 bases left in between. Germline assignment: CDR1 LGHNA and CDR2 YNFKEQ. The CDR3 is 15 residues long. The CDR3 sequence is CASSQVRGTNEKLFF. DNA for the CDR3: TGTGCCAGCAGCCAAGTAAGGGGAACTAATGAAAAACTGTTTTTT.

The chain employs TRBV7-9 and TRBJ1-2; D is possibly TRBD1 (5 bases). V dropped 6 bases and J dropped 6 bases, with 20 bases sitting between them. CDR1 and CDR2 from the germline V gene are SEHNR and FQNEAQ (reference sequence). CDR3 length: 15 amino acids. The CDR3 nucleotides are TGTGCCAGCAGTTCGGGACGGGGCCCTAAGGATGGCTACACCTTC. Translating gives CASSSGRGPKDGYTF.

V and J are TRBV24-1 and TRBJ2-1, with 9 bases that match TRBD2. Germline V gene data show CDR1 as KGHDR and CDR2 as SFDVKD. The CDR3 has 22 amino acids. J was trimmed by 7 bases and V by 5 bases; bases with no gene match: 29. The CDR3 DNA follows: TGTGCCACCAGTGCGTCGCCAGGGCAGAGCTGGCGGGAGGGCCTGCGGGATAATGAGCAGTTCTTC. Residues: CATSASPGQSWREGLRDNEQFF.

The chain has TRBV18 and TRBJ1-5, with a tentative D call TRBD1 (6 bases). V was pared by 3 bases and J by 2 bases, with 17 bases between. Germline lookup yields CDR1 KGHSH and CDR2 LQKENI. This CDR3 spans 17 amino acids. The CDR3: CASSPQSGVRGNQPQHF. The CDR3 coding sequence is TGTGCCAGCTCACCCCAGTCAGGGGTGAGGGGCAATCAGCCCCAGCATTTT.

The chain joins TRBV14 to TRBJ2-7; no clear D. V was clipped by 4 bases and J by 6 bases, with 10 bases between them. The CDR3 runs to 12 residues. Germline lookup yields CDR1 SGHDN and CDR2 FVKESK. CDR3 in DNA: TGTGCCAGCAGCCGGGTAATCTCCGAGCAGTACTTC. It encodes CASSRVISEQYF.

The J gene is TRBJ1-1, the V gene TRBV19; 11 bases fit TRBD1. The CDR3 has 16 amino acids. Germline CDR1 reads LNHDA; CDR2 reads SQIVND (reference sequence). The V gene end was trimmed by 4 bases and the J gene end by 4 bases; junction bases not matched to a gene: 8. The CDR3 DNA reads as TGTGCCAGTAGTAGAGGCTCCGGGACAGGGGGCACTGAAGCTTTCTTT. Its translation: CASSRGSGTGGTEAFF.